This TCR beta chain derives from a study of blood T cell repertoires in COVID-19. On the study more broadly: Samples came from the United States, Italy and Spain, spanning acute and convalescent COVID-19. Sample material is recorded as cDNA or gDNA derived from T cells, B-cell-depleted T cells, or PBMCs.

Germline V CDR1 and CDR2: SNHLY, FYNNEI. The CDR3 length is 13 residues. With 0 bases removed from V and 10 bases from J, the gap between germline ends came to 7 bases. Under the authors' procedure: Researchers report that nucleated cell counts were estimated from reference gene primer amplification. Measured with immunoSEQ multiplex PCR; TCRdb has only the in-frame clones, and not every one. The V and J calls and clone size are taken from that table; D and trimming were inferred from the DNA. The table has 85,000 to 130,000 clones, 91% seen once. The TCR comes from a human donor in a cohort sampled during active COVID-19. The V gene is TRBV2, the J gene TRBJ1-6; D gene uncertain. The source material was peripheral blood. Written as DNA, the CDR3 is TGTGCCAGCAGTGAAGCGCGGGCCTCACCCCTCCACTTT. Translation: CASSEARASPLHF.